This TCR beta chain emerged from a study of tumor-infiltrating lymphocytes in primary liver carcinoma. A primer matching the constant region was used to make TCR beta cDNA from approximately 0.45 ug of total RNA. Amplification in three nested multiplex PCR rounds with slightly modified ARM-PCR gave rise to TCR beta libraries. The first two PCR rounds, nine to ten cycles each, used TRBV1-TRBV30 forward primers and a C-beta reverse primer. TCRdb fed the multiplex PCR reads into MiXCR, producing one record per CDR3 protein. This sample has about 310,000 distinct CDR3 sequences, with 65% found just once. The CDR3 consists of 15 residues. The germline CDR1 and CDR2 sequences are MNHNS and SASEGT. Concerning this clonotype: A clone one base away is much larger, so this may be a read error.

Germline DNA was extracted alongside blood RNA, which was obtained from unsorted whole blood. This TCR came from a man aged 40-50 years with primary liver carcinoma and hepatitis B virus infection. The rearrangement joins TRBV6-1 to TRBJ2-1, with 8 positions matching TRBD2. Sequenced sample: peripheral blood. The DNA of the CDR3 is TGTGCCAACAGTGCCAGGACTAGCTTCGTAGCTAGGCAGTTCTTC. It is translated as CANSARTSFVARQFF.